The 15 T cell receptor beta chains below were found in one sample sequenced in a study of T cell repertoires in cytomegalovirus infection. Each CDR3 protein is one row after TCRdb ran MiXCR on the reads. The sample lists about 260,000 distinct CDR3 sequences, 9.1% occurring once. The source material was PBMCs. The source is a human donor in good health (CMV status not recorded). Some clones in this sample may be carry-over from other donors' samples.

Note on this clonotype: Given a much more abundant clone one base away, this may be a read error. V is TRBV25-1 and J is TRBJ2-1, with TRBD2 matching 10 bases. In germline, CDR1 is MGHDK, CDR2 SYGVNS. This CDR3 contains 17 residues. CDR3 residues: CASRESLGSGRAPEQFF. The CDR3 DNA follows: TGTGCCAGCAGAGAATCCCTAGGGAGCGGGAGGGCCCCTGAGCAGTTCTTC.

This clonotype appeared many times. The genes are TRBV7-3 and TRBJ1-1; TRBD1 is a possible D gene (5 bases). Deletions cut 6 bases from V and 3 bases from J, with 11 bases between. CDR1 and CDR2 from the germline V gene are SGHTA and FQGTGA. The CDR3 spans 13 residues. Here the CDR3 reads CASSSRGDTEAFF. The CDR3 coding sequence is TGTGCCAGCAGTTCTCGAGGGGACACTGAAGCTTTCTTT.

This clonotype was detected many times. The chain combines TRBV12-5 with TRBJ2-3, with D unclear. Trimming removed 5 bases at V and 0 bases at J, with 9 bases between. Per the germline V gene, CDR1 is LGHNT and CDR2 is FRNRAP. This CDR3 contains 14 residues. CDR3: CASGPRLSTDTQYF. As DNA, the CDR3 is TGTGCTAGTGGTCCGAGACTTAGCACAGATACGCAGTATTTT.

This clonotype was detected only a few times. The V call is TRBV6-2 or TRBV6-3, the J call TRBJ2-1; 7 bases are a match to TRBD2. This CDR3 has 16 residues. Germline V lookup: CDR1 MNHEY, CDR2 SVGEGT. V was clipped by 1 base and J by 0 bases; unmatched bases: 3. The CDR3 coding sequence is TGTGCCAGCAGTTACTGGGGGGGGGGCTCCTACAATGAGCAGTTCTTC. Translating it yields CASSYWGGGSYNEQFF.

This rearrangement joins TRBV20-1 to TRBJ2-2; D could derive from TRBD1 or TRBD2 (5 bases each). Germline V gene data show CDR1 as DFQATT and CDR2 as SNEGSKA (reference sequence). V lost 1 base and J lost 0, with 9 bases in between. The CDR3 is made up of 15 amino acids. The CDR3 region has the DNA TGCAGTGCTAGAGGGGGGAAAACGAACACCGGGGAGCTGTTTTTT. It codes for CSARGGKTNTGELFF.

This clonotype was seen repeatedly, ten times or more. This chain connects TRBV7-2 to TRBJ2-1; TRBD2 matches 9 bases. CDR1 and CDR2 (germline): SGHTA, FQGNSA. Trimming cost V 5 bases and J 9 bases; bases outside gene matches: 11. The CDR3 extends over 15 amino acids. CDR3 amino acids: CASSPPSGRIGEQFF. CDR3 DNA: TGTGCCAGCAGCCCCCCGAGCGGGAGGATCGGTGAGCAGTTCTTC. Looking up the rest from reference TRBV7-2 and TRBJ2-1 gives the full variable domain: GAGVSQSPSNKVTEKGKDVELRCDPISGHTALYWYRQSLGQGLEFLIYFQGNSAPDKSGLPSDRFSAERTGGSVSTLTIQRTQQEDSAVYLCASSPPSGRIGEQFFGPGTRLTVL.

This chain uses TRBV20-1 with TRBJ2-1; D uncertain. Germline loops: CDR1 DFQATT, CDR2 SNEGSKA (reference sequence). The CDR3 is made up of 15 amino acids. V was cut by 0 bases and J by 2 bases, with 11 bases left in between. The CDR3 loop is CSAREWTLTYNEQFF. Here the CDR3 DNA reads TGCAGTGCTAGAGAGTGGACGTTGACCTACAATGAGCAGTTCTTC.

This clonotype showed up many times. V is TRBV7-8 and J is TRBJ1-1; 10 nucleotides align to TRBD1. This CDR3 is built from 17 residues. The trim removed 0 bases at V and 3 bases at J, leaving 7 bases unmatched. The germline V gene has CDR1 SGHVS and CDR2 FQNEAQ. This chain's CDR3 is CASSLARTGGRDTEAFF. In nucleotides, the CDR3 is TGTGCCAGCAGCTTAGCACGGACAGGGGGTAGGGACACTGAAGCTTTCTTT. The full variable domain, completed using reference TRBV7-8 and TRBJ1-1, is GAGVSQSPRYKVAKRGQDVALRCDPISGHVSLFWYQQALGQGPEFLTYFQNEAQLDKSGLPSDRFFAERPEGSVSTLKIQRTQQEDSAVYLCASSLARTGGRDTEAFFGQGTRLTVV.

The CDR3 sequence: CASSNGMGRQGSEQYF. The DNA for the CDR3 is TGTGCCAGTTCAAATGGGATGGGGAGACAGGGATCCGAGCAGTACTTC. The chain employs TRBV19 and TRBJ2-7; 7 bases agree with TRBD1. CDR1 is LNHDA and CDR2 is SQIVND in the germline V gene (reference sequence). The CDR3 is 16 residues long. Trimming removed 8 bases from V and 6 bases from J; junction bases left unmatched: 19.

This clonotype was detected only a few times. V and J are TRBV9 and TRBJ2-7; D gene uncertain. Germline V gene sequence: CDR1 SGDLS, CDR2 YYNGEE. CDR3 size: 14 residues. The V gene lost 2 bases and the J gene lost 4 bases, with 13 bases spanning the gap. CDR3 protein: CASSVMGTGYEQYF. As DNA, the CDR3 is TGTGCCAGCAGCGTCATGGGAACCGGGTACGAGCAGTACTTC.

The rearrangement joins TRBV12-3 or TRBV12-4 to TRBJ1-4, with unresolved D. The CDR3 has 17 amino acids. Trimming removed 6 bases from V and 0 bases from J, with 17 bases in between. CDR3 DNA sequence: TGTGCCAGCAGCCGTACAATGGGCCAGTCAACTAATGAAAAACTGTTTTTT. It yields the protein CASSRTMGQSTNEKLFF.

The table lists this clonotype with many counts. The chain carries TRBV20-1 and TRBJ2-2; 14 positions match TRBD2. Germline-derived CDR1 and CDR2 are DFQATT and SNEGSKA (reference sequence). The CDR3 spans 16 residues. J gave up 4 bases and V 1 base, and 2 bases lay outside the gene matches. The CDR3 DNA reads TGCAGTGCTAGAGGGACTAGCGGGGGGATCACCGGGGAGCTGTTTTTT. Translation gives CSARGTSGGITGELFF.

This clonotype has at least ten counts. This chain connects TRBV7-2 to TRBJ1-1, with D unresolved. Germline V gene lookup returns CDR1 SGHTA and CDR2 FQGNSA. V lost 8 bases, J lost 1 base, and 17 bases lay in between. The CDR3 is 15 residues long. The CDR3 nucleotides are TGTGCCAGCGTCCAGAGGCCAGGACCGAACACTGAAGCTTTCTTT. Residues: CASVQRPGPNTEAFF.

The sample holds many counts of this clonotype. This rearrangement joins TRBV3-1 to TRBJ1-1; D ambiguous. The V end was cut by 1 base, the J end by 0 bases, with 6 bases between. CDR1 is LGHDT and CDR2 is YNNKEL in the germline V gene (reference sequence). The CDR3 sequence is 14 residues long. The CDR3 reads CASSQGSMNTEAFF. As DNA, the CDR3 is TGTGCCAGCAGCCAAGGGTCGATGAACACTGAAGCTTTCTTT.

This clonotype was counted at least ten times. The chain employs TRBV7-2 and TRBJ2-1, with 7 nucleotides matching TRBD2. There are 12 residues in the CDR3. Germline V gives CDR1 SGHTA, CDR2 FQGNSA. With 8 bases clipped from V and 6 bases from J, the junction kept 4 bases outside the gene matches. Written as DNA, the CDR3 is TGTGCCAGCGGCGGGAGTGGCAATGAGCAGTTCTTC. Protein product: CASGGSGNEQFF.